The 19 T cell receptor beta chains below all came from one sample that was sequenced in a study of blood T cell repertoires in COVID-19. Libraries were prepared by immunoSEQ multiplex PCR; TCRdb keeps only in-frame clonotypes and omits some of them. The sample lists about 240,000 clones, about nine tenths occurring once. Sequencing was performed on peripheral blood. The receptors were sampled from a young man with COVID-19, enrolled during active disease.

This sequence joins TRBV19 and TRBJ1-2; D might be TRBD1 (6 bases). The CDR3 has 13 amino acids. V was clipped by 9 bases and J by 7 bases, with 18 bases between them. Germline V gives CDR1 LNHDA, CDR2 SQIVND (reference sequence). The CDR3 coding sequence is TGTGCCAGCATCGGACAGATAGAGAGTGGCTACACCTTC. Its protein is CASIGQIESGYTF.

The chain employs TRBV19 and TRBJ2-7; D is unresolved. The germline V gene encodes CDR1 LNHDA and CDR2 SQIVND (reference sequence). V lost 5 bases and J lost 3, with 14 bases in between. The CDR3 runs to 14 residues. CDR3 region: CASSSRGPVYEQYF. The CDR3 DNA reads as TGTGCCAGTAGTTCGAGAGGTCCCGTCTACGAGCAGTACTTC.

The gene calls are TRBV7-9 and TRBJ1-6, with 7 nucleotides matching TRBD1. The CDR3 extends over 17 amino acids. V gave up 1 base and J gave up 3 bases; unmatched junction bases: 6. Germline values: CDR1 SEHNR, CDR2 FQNEAQ (reference sequence). The CDR3 spells CASSLVQYRGYNSPLHF. The CDR3 nucleotides are TGTGCCAGCAGCTTAGTTCAATACAGGGGCTATAATTCACCCCTCCACTTT.

This clone was observed a few times. This chain joins TRBV11-2 and TRBJ1-6, with D possibly TRBD1 on 5 matching bases. V shed 5 bases and J shed 9 bases, with 14 bases lying between them. The CDR3 extends over 14 amino acids. CDR1 SGHAT and CDR2 FQNNGV come from the germline V gene. DNA of the CDR3: TGTGCCAGCAGCCGACAGTCCCACGCTTCACCCCTCCACTTT. Translating gives CASSRQSHASPLHF.

This chain uses TRBV7-9 with TRBJ1-3; 7 nucleotides line up with TRBD1. The CDR3 has 15 amino acids. The V and J ends lost 7 bases and 0 bases, in that order; junction bases with no gene match: 6. In germline, CDR1 is SEHNR, CDR2 FQNEAQ (reference sequence). The DNA for the CDR3 is TGTGCCAGCAACGGACAGGCACGCTCTGGAAACACCATATATTTT. This gives the protein CASNGQARSGNTIYF.

V and J are TRBV6-1 and TRBJ1-1, with 8 bases lining up with TRBD1. CDR3 length equals 16 residues. Germline CDR1 MNHNS, CDR2 SASEGT. V was pared by 5 bases and J by 8 bases, with 16 bases of the junction left unmatched. CDR3 sequence reads: CASSKGTGGKIREAFF. The CDR3 nucleotides read TGTGCCAGCAGTAAAGGGACAGGCGGCAAAATAAGAGAAGCTTTCTTT.

This clone was detected only once. The V and J genes are TRBV5-6 and TRBJ2-7, with D possibly being TRBD2 (6 bases). In germline, CDR1 is SGHDT, CDR2 YYEEEE. The ends were cut back, 2 bases at V and 7 bases at J, with 19 bases in the middle. CDR3 size: 15 residues. The DNA for the CDR3 is TGTGCCAGCAGCTTCGGTGGTGGGGGGACGGGGGAGCAGTACTTC. It yields the protein CASSFGGGGTGEQYF.

This CDR3 reads CASSASGANVLTF. CDR3 DNA: TGTGCCAGCAGTGCGAGTGGGGCCAACGTCCTGACTTTC. The chain is built from TRBV2 and TRBJ2-6, with unresolved D. The germline gives CDR1 SNHLY, CDR2 FYNNEI. The ends were cut back, 4 bases at V and 3 bases at J, with 4 bases in the middle. This CDR3 has 13 amino acids.

The V gene is TRBV11-2, the J gene TRBJ2-3; 8 nucleotides line up with TRBD2. The germline V gene encodes CDR1 SGHAT and CDR2 FQNNGV. V shed 2 bases and J 4 bases; nucleotides not matched to a gene: 8. There are 16 residues in the CDR3. The CDR3 loop is CASSLFTGGVPDTQYF. The DNA for the CDR3 is TGTGCCAGCAGCTTATTCACGGGGGGGGTCCCAGATACGCAGTATTTT.

V and J are TRBV14 and TRBJ1-2, with a weak D call TRBD1 (6 bases). Germline values: CDR1 SGHDN, CDR2 FVKESK. This CDR3 has 16 amino acids. Trimming shortened V by 0 bases and J by 2 bases, and 13 bases separated the two germline ends. CDR3 in DNA: TGTGCCAGCAGCCAAGATGGGATCGACAGGAACTATGGCTACACCTTC. This translates into CASSQDGIDRNYGYTF.

The V and J genes are TRBV4-2 and TRBJ1-2, with D possibly matching TRBD1 (5 bases). The V and J ends lost 3 bases and 4 bases respectively, with 15 bases between them. The CDR3 is 15 residues long. Germline V lookup: CDR1 LGHNA, CDR2 YNFKEQ. In DNA, the CDR3 is TGTGCCAGCAGCCATCCACAGGATTCTAGCTATGGCTACACCTTC. Protein: CASSHPQDSSYGYTF.

This chain connects TRBV27 to TRBJ1-3; no definite D call. The germline V and J ends were trimmed by 6 bases and 0 bases, with 12 bases remaining between them. In germline, CDR1 is MNHEY, CDR2 SMNVEV (reference sequence). This CDR3 contains 15 residues. In DNA form, the CDR3 reads TGTGCCAGCAGCCGAGGCGGTGGCTCTGGAAACACCATATATTTT. It specifies CASSRGGGSGNTIYF.

As concerns this clone: A read error may account for a junction end that differs from germline. The chain has TRBV11-2 and TRBJ2-7; 10 bases are a match to TRBD2. CDR1 is SGHAT, CDR2 FQNNGV, per germline. This CDR3 has 12 residues. The CDR3 nucleotides are TGTGCCAGCAGCTTGACCCCCGGGACTAGCGTCTTC. Its translation is CASSLTPGTSVF. Based on the CDR3 plus reference TRBV11-2 and TRBJ2-7, the full variable domain is EAGVAQSPRYKIIEKRQSVAFWCNPISGHATLYWYQQILGQGPKLLIQFQNNGVVDDSQLPKDRFSAERLKGVDSTLKIQPAKLEDSAVYLCASSLTPGTSVFGPGTRLTVT.

The sample holds one count of this clone. This chain links TRBV5-5 with TRBJ1-1; possible D gene TRBD1, 6 bases. CDR1 and CDR2 from the germline V gene are SGHKS and YYEKEE (reference sequence). This CDR3 has 13 residues. V dropped 2 bases and J dropped 1 base, with 6 bases sitting between them. CDR3 bases: TGTGCCAGCAGCTTACAGGGGAACACTGAAGCTTTCTTT. Translation: CASSLQGNTEAFF.

The CDR3 reads CASSLAGAGGNSPLHF. The DNA for the CDR3 is TGTGCCAGCAGCTTAGCGGGTGCCGGAGGGAATTCACCCCTCCACTTT. This chain joins TRBV7-9 and TRBJ1-6; D not certain. Germline CDR1 SEHNR, CDR2 FQNEAQ (reference sequence). The CDR3 length is 16 residues. V lost 0 bases, J lost 7 bases, and 13 bases lay in between.

This chain links TRBV6-1 with TRBJ1-4; 7 bases are shared with TRBD1. Germline assignment: CDR1 MNHNS and CDR2 SASEGT. The J segment lost 6 bases and the V segment lost 3 bases, leaving 4 bases of the junction unmatched. This CDR3 has 14 amino acids. The CDR3 region has the DNA TGTGCCAGCAGTGAGGACAGGTTGTATGAAAAACTGTTTTTT. It yields the protein CASSEDRLYEKLFF.

V is TRBV29-1 and J is TRBJ2-1, with TRBD1 identical over 8 bases. Germline CDR1 and CDR2: SQVTM and ANQGSEA. The CDR3 covers 13 residues. V shed 4 bases and J 9 bases; nucleotides not matched to a gene: 8. The CDR3 loop is CSVAAGGRGEQFF. In DNA, the CDR3 is TGCAGCGTTGCGGCAGGGGGCCGAGGTGAGCAGTTCTTC.

This chain joins TRBV7-9 and TRBJ1-6, with TRBD1 matching 10 bases. V trimming: 5 bases; J trimming: 6 bases; junction bases outside the gene matches: 10. This CDR3 is 17 amino acids long. Germline CDR1 is SEHNR and CDR2 is FQNEAQ (reference sequence). The CDR3 sequence is CASSRNRGQGINSPLHF. CDR3 coding DNA: TGTGCCAGCAGCCGCAATCGGGGACAGGGGATTAATTCACCCCTCCACTTT.

This sequence joins TRBV2 and TRBJ1-5, with 8 bases lining up with TRBD1. The CDR3 spans 13 residues. V was pared by 10 bases and J by 4 bases, with 6 bases of the junction left unmatched. Per germline, CDR1 SNHLY and CDR2 FYNNEI. CDR3 in DNA: TGTGCCAACGGCCGGGACAGGAATCAGCCCCAGCATTTT. Its protein product is CANGRDRNQPQHF. Full variable domain (outside the CDR3, taken from reference TRBV2 and TRBJ1-5): EPEVTQTPSHQVTQMGQEVILRCVPISNHLYFYWYRQILGQKVEFLVSFYNNEISEKSEIFDDQFSVERPDGSNFTLKIRSTKLEDSAMYFCANGRDRNQPQHFGDGTRLSIL.